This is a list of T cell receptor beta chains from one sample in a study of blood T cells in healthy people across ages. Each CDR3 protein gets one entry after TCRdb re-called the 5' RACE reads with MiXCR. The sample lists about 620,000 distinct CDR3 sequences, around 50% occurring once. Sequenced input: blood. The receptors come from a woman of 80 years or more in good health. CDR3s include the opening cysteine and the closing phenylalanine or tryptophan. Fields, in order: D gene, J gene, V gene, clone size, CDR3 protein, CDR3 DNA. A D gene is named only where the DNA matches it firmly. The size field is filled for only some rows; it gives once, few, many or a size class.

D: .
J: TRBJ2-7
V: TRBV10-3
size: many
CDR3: CAISGTASSYEQYF
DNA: TGTGCCATCAGTGGGACAGCATCATCCTACGAGCAGTACTTC

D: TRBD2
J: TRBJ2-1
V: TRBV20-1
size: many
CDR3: CSAIRTSGRASFFYNEQFF
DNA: TGCAGTGCGATTAGGACTAGCGGGAGGGCGAGTTTTTTCTACAATGAGCAGTTCTTC

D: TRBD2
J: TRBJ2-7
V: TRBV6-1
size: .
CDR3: CASLTGGRSYNEQYF
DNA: TGTGCCAGCCTGACGGGGGGGCGCTCCTACAATGAGCAGTACTTC

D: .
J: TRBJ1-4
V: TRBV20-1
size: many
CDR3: CSARRSGGLNEKLFF
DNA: TGCAGTGCTAGACGGTCGGGGGGTCTTAATGAAAAACTGTTTTTT

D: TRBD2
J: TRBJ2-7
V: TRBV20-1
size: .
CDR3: CSARDGTSGGYKQYF
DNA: TGCAGTGCTAGAGATGGGACTAGCGGGGGCTACAAGCAGTACTTC

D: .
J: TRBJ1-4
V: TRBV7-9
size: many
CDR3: CASSLEPDRIEKLFF
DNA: TGTGCCAGCAGCTTAGAGCCCGACCGGATAGAAAAACTGTTTTTT

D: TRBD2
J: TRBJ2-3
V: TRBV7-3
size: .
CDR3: CASSRDTSGVTDTQYF
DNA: TGTGCCAGCAGCCGCGATACTAGCGGGGTAACAGATACGCAGTATTTT

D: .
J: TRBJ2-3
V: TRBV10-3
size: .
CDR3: CAISGTSYGTDTQYF
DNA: TGTGCCATCAGTGGAACTAGCTACGGCACAGATACGCAGTATTTT

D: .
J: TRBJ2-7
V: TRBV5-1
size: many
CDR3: CASSLATGFSYEQYF
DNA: TGCGCCAGCAGCTTGGCCACGGGCTTCTCCTACGAGCAGTACTTC

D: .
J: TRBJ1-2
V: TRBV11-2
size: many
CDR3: CASSLGQDPSYGYTF
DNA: TGTGCCAGCAGCTTAGGGCAAGACCCTTCCTATGGCTACACCTTC

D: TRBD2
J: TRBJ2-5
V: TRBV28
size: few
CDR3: CASSPATSGAKTQYF
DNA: TGTGCCAGCAGTCCCGCGACTAGCGGGGCAAAGACCCAGTACTTC

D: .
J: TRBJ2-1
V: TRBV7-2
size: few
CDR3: CASSLVYGSYNEQFF
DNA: TGTGCCAGCAGCTTAGTTTACGGCTCCTACAATGAGCAGTTCTTC

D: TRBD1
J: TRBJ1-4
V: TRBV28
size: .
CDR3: CASSYTGTGSEKLFF
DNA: TGTGCCAGCAGCTACACCGGGACAGGGAGTGAAAAACTGTTTTTT

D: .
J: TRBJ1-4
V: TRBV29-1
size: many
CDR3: CSAAPRGGEKLFF
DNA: TGCAGCGCCGCCCCAAGGGGAGGTGAAAAACTGTTTTTT

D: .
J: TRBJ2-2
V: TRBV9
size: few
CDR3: CASSVTTLSGELFF
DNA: TGTGCCAGCAGCGTAACGACTCTCAGCGGGGAGCTGTTTTTT

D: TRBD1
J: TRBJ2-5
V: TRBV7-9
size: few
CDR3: CASSFKAGTAQETQYF
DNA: TGTGCCAGCAGCTTCAAAGCTGGGACAGCGCAAGAGACCCAGTACTTC

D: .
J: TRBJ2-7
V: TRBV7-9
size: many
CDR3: CASSITSYEQYF
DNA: TGTGCCAGCAGCATTACTAGCTACGAGCAGTACTTC

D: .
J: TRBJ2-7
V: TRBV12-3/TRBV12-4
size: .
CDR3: CASSFRSGTYEQYF
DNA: TGTGCCAGCAGTTTCAGGTCAGGGACCTACGAGCAGTACTTC

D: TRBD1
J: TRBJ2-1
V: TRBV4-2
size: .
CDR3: CASSQDIGTGGDEQFF
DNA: TGTGCCAGCAGCCAAGACATCGGGACAGGGGGTGATGAGCAGTTCTTC

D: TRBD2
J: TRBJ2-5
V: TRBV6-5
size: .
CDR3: CASSYGGLAGGSETQYF
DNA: TGTGCCAGCAGTTACGGGGGACTAGCGGGAGGGAGCGAGACCCAGTACTTC

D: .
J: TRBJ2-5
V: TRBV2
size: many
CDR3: CASERGQETQYF
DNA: TGTGCCAGTGAGAGGGGCCAAGAGACCCAGTACTTC

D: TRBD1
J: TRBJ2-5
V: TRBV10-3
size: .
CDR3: CAISGRDRVPETQYF
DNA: TGTGCCATCAGTGGGAGGGACAGGGTCCCCGAGACCCAGTACTTC

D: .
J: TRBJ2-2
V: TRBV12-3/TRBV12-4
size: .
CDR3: CASSYRGTGELFF
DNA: TGTGCCAGCAGTTACCGGGGGACCGGGGAGCTGTTTTTT

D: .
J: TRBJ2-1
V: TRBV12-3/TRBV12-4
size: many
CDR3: CASSSTASEQFF
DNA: TGTGCCAGCAGTTCTACAGCTTCTGAGCAGTTCTTC

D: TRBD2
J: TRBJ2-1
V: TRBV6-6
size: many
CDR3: CASRTPRASGHNEQFF
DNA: TGTGCCAGCCGAACCCCTCGGGCTAGCGGGCACAATGAGCAGTTCTTC

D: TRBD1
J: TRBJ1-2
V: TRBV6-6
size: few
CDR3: CASSYDRGPYGYTF
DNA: TGTGCCAGCAGTTATGACAGGGGCCCCTATGGCTACACCTTC

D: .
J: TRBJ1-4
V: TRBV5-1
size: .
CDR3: CASSLAGAVGEKLFF
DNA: TGCGCCAGCAGCTTGGCCGGGGCAGTCGGCGAAAAACTGTTTTTT

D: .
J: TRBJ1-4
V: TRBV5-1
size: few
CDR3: CASSPRGATNEKLFF
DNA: TGCGCCAGCAGCCCCAGGGGTGCAACTAATGAAAAACTGTTTTTT

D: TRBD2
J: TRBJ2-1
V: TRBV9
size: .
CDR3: CASSITSGSYNEQFF
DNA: TGTGCCAGCAGCATAACTAGCGGGAGTTACAATGAGCAGTTCTTC

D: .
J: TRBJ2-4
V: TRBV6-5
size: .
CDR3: CASTLEPLLAKNIQYF
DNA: TGTGCCAGCACCCTTGAACCCTTACTAGCCAAAAACATTCAGTACTTC

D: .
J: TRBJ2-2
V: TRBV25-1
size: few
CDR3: CASSDSYTGELFF
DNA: TGTGCCAGCAGTGACAGCTACACCGGGGAGCTGTTTTTT

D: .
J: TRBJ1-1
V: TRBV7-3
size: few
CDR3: CASSLRDGNTEAFF
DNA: TGTGCCAGCAGCTTACGGGACGGGAACACTGAAGCTTTCTTT

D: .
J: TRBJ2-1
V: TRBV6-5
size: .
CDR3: CASSYGRGVYEQFF
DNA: TGTGCCAGCAGTTACGGTAGGGGGGTGTATGAGCAGTTCTTC

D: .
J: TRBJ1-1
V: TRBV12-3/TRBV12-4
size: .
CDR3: CASRSYYPEAFF
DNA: TGTGCCAGTAGAAGTTACTACCCTGAAGCTTTCTTT

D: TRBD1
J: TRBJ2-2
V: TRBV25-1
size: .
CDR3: CASSQRTGGTGELFF
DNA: TGTGCCAGCAGTCAACGGACAGGGGGGACCGGGGAGCTGTTTTTT

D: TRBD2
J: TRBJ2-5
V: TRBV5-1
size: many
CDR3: CASSLVAGGQETQYF
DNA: TGCGCCAGCAGCTTGGTAGCGGGCGGACAAGAGACCCAGTACTTC